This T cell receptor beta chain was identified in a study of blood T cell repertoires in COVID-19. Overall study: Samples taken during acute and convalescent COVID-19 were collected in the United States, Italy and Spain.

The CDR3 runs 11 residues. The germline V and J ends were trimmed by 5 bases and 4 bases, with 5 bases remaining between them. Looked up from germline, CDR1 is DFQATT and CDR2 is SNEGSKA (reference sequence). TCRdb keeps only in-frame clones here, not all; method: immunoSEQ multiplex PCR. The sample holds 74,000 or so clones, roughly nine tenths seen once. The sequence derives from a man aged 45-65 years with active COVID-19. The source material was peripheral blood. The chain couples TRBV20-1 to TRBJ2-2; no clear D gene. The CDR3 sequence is CSAVLTGELFF. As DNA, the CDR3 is TGCAGTGCTGTCCTCACCGGGGAGCTGTTTTTT.